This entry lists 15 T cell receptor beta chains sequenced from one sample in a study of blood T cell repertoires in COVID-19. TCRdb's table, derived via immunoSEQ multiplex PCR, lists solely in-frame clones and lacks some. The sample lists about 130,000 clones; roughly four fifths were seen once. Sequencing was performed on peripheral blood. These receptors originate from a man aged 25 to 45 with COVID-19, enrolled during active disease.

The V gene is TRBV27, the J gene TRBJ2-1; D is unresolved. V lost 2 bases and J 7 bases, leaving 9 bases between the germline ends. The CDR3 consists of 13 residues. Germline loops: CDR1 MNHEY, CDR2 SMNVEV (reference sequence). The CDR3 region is CASSLHNQNEQFF. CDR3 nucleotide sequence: TGTGCCAGCAGTTTACACAACCAAAATGAGCAGTTCTTC.

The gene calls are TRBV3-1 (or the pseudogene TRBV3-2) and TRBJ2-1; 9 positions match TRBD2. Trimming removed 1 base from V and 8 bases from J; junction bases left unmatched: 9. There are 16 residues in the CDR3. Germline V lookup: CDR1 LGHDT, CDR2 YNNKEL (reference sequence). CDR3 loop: CASSQAEPSGEDEQFF. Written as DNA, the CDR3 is TGTGCCAGCAGCCAAGCTGAGCCTAGCGGGGAGGATGAGCAGTTCTTC.

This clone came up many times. The CDR3: CASSGDTSGTGGADTQYF. CDR3 DNA: TGTGCCAGCAGTGGGGACACCTCCGGGACAGGGGGCGCAGATACGCAGTATTTT. This chain uses TRBV6-4 with TRBJ2-3; 12 bases are a match to TRBD1. The V gene's germline CDR1 is MRHNA and CDR2 SNTAGT. This CDR3 spans 18 amino acids. V lost 4 bases and J lost 4; bases outside the gene matches: 12.

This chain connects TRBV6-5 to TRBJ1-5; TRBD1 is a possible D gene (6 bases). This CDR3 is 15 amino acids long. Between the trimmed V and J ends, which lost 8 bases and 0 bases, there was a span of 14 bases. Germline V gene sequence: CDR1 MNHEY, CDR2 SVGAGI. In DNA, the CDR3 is TGTGCCAGCGAGGACAGCCGCTATAGCAATCAGCCCCAGCATTTT. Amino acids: CASEDSRYSNQPQHF.

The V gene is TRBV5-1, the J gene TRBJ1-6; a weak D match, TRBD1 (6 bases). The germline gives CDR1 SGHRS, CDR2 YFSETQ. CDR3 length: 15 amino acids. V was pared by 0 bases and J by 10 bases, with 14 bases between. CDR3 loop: CASSLDRTAKSPLHF. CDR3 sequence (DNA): TGCGCCAGCAGCTTGGATAGGACAGCGAAATCACCCCTCCACTTT.

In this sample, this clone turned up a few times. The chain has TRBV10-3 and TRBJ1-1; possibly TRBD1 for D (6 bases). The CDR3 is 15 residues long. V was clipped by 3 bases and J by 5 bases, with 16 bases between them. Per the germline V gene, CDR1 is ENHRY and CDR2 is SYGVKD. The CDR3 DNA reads TGTGCCATCAGTGATGATACAGGGTTGAGGACTGAAGCTTTCTTT. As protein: CAISDDTGLRTEAFF.

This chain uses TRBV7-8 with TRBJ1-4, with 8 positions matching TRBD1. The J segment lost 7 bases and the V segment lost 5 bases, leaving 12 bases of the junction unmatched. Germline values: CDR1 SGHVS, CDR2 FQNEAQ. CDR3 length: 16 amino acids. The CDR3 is CASSHLRGREGEKLFF. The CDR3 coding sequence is TGTGCCAGCAGCCATCTCAGGGGGCGCGAGGGTGAAAAACTGTTTTTT.

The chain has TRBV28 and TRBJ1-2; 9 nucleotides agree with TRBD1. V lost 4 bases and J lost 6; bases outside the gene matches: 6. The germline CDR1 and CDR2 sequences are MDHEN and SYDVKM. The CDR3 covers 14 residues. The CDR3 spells CASSYGQGPDGYTF. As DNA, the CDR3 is TGTGCCAGCAGTTACGGACAGGGGCCGGATGGCTACACCTTC.

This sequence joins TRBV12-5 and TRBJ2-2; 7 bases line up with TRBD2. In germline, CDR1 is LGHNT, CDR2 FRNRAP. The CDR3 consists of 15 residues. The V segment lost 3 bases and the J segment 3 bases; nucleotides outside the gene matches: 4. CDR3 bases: TGTGCTAGTGGTTTAGGGCTAGCGGACACCGGGGAGCTGTTTTTT. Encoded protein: CASGLGLADTGELFF.

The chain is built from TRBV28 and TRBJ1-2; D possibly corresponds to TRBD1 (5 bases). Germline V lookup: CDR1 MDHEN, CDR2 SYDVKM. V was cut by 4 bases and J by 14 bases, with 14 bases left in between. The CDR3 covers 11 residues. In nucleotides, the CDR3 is TGTGCCAGCAGTTCCAGGGTCCCCTTGACCTTC. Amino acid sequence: CASSSRVPLTF.

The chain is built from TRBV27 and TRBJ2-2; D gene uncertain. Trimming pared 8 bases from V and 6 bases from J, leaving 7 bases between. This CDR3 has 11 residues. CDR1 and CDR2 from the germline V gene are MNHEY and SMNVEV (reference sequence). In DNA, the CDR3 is TGTGCCAGCCTATACGCCGGGGAGCTGTTTTTT. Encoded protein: CASLYAGELFF.

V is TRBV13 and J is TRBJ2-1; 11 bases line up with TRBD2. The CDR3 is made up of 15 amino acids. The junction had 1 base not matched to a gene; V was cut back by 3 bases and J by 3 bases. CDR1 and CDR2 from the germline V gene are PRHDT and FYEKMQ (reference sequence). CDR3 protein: CASSLGTSGYNEQFF. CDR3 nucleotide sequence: TGTGCCAGCAGCTTGGGGACTAGCGGCTACAATGAGCAGTTCTTC.

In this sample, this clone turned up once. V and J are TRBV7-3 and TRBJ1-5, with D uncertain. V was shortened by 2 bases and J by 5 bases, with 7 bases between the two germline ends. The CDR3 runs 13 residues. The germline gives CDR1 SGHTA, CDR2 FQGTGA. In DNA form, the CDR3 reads TGTGCCAGCAGCTTAGATAGTGATCAGCCCCAGCATTTT. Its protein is CASSLDSDQPQHF.

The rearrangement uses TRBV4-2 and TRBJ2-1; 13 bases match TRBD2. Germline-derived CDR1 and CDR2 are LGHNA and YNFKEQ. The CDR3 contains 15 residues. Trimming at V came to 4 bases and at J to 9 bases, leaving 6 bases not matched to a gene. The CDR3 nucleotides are TGTGCCAGCAGCCTCGGGACTAGCGGGAAAAGTGAGCAGTTCTTC. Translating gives CASSLGTSGKSEQFF.

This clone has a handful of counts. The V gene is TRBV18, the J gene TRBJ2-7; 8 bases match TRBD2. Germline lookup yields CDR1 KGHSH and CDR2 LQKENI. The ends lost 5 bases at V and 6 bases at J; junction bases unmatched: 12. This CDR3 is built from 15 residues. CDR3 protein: CASSSESGTRTEQYF. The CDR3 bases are TGTGCCAGCTCATCAGAATCCGGGACTAGGACCGAGCAGTACTTC.